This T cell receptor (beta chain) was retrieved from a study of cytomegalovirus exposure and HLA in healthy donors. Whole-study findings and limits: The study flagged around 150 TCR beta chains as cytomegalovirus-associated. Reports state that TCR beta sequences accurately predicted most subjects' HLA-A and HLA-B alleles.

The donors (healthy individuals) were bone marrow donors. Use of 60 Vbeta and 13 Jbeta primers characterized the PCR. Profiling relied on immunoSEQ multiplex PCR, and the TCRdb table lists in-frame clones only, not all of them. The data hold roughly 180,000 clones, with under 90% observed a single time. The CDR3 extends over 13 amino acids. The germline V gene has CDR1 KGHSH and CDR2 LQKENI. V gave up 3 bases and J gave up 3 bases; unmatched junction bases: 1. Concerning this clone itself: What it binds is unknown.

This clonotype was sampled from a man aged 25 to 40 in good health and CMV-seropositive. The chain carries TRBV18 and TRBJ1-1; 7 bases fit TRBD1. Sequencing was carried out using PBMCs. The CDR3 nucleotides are TGTGCCAGCTCACCCAGGGGGTACACTGAAGCTTTCTTT. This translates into CASSPRGYTEAFF.